The 6 T cell receptor beta chains given below trace back to one sample, sequenced in a study of shared clonotypes between healthy human individuals. Cells designated naive CD8 were CD45RO-negative and were positively selected for CCR7, with terminally differentiated effector memory CD45RA+ cells excluded. The data were produced by immunoSEQ multiplex PCR, yet TCRdb's version contains in-frame clones alone and is incomplete. The sample lists around 640,000 clones; approximately 96% were seen once. The sequencing input was naive CD8+ T cells sorted from blood. These TCRs come from a woman aged 25 to 39 in good health.

The chain is built from TRBV27 and TRBJ2-3, with TRBD2 matching over 7 bases. The J segment lost 0 bases and the V segment lost 4 bases, leaving 13 bases of the junction unmatched. This CDR3 region has 18 residues. Germline V gene data show CDR1 as MNHEY and CDR2 as SMNVEV (reference sequence). Here the CDR3 reads CASSWVAFGAGSTDTQYF. In DNA, the CDR3 is TGTGCCAGCAGTTGGGTGGCCTTTGGAGCGGGGAGCACAGATACGCAGTATTTT.

The chain carries TRBV7-8 and TRBJ1-1; D might be TRBD1 (5 bases). In germline, CDR1 is SGHVS, CDR2 FQNEAQ. The germline V and J ends were trimmed by 8 bases and 3 bases, with 19 bases remaining between them. The CDR3 has 15 residues. CDR3 residues: CASLRTGVSDTEAFF. CDR3 DNA: TGTGCCAGCCTCCGGACGGGGGTTAGTGACACTGAAGCTTTCTTT.

CDR3 bases: TGTGCCAGCAGTGCATACTACAATGAGCAGTTCTTC. Translation gives CASSAYYNEQFF. V usage is TRBV6-1 and J usage is TRBJ2-1; no firm D call. The CDR3 runs to 12 residues. Trimming took 4 bases from V and 3 from J, leaving 4 bases between them. Germline CDR1 MNHNS, CDR2 SASEGT.

This clone was counted a single time. V and J are TRBV5-6 and TRBJ1-4; D unresolved. Trimming took 3 bases from V and 8 from J, leaving 14 bases between them. CDR1 SGHDT and CDR2 YYEEEE come from the germline V gene. The CDR3 extends over 14 amino acids. The chain's CDR3 is CASSSSNEIEKLFF. DNA for the CDR3: TGTGCCAGCAGCTCCTCCAACGAAATAGAAAAACTGTTTTTT.

The chain combines TRBV11-3 with TRBJ2-3; the match to TRBD2 covers 10 bases. The germline CDR1 and CDR2 sequences are SGHNT and YENEEA. The ends lost 1 base at V and 2 bases at J; junction bases unmatched: 3. This CDR3 region has 16 residues. DNA of the CDR3: TGTGCCAGCAGCTTAGGAGCGGGAGGGGCCACAGATACGCAGTATTTT. Its protein is CASSLGAGGATDTQYF. Using reference TRBV11-3 and TRBJ2-3 for the parts outside the CDR3, the full variable domain is EAGVVQSPRYKIIEKKQPVAFWCNPISGHNTLYWYLQNLGQGPELLIRYENEEAVDDSQLPKDRFSAERLKGVDSTLKIQPAELGDSAVYLCASSLGAGGATDTQYFGPGTRLTVL.

J is TRBJ1-2 and V is TRBV5-6, with D hard to call. CDR1 and CDR2 (germline): SGHDT, YYEEEE. CDR3 size: 14 residues. Trimming stripped 0 bases from V and 1 base from J, with 7 bases between. This CDR3 is CASSLGGLNYGYTF. The CDR3 bases are TGTGCCAGCAGCTTGGGCGGACTTAACTATGGCTACACCTTC.